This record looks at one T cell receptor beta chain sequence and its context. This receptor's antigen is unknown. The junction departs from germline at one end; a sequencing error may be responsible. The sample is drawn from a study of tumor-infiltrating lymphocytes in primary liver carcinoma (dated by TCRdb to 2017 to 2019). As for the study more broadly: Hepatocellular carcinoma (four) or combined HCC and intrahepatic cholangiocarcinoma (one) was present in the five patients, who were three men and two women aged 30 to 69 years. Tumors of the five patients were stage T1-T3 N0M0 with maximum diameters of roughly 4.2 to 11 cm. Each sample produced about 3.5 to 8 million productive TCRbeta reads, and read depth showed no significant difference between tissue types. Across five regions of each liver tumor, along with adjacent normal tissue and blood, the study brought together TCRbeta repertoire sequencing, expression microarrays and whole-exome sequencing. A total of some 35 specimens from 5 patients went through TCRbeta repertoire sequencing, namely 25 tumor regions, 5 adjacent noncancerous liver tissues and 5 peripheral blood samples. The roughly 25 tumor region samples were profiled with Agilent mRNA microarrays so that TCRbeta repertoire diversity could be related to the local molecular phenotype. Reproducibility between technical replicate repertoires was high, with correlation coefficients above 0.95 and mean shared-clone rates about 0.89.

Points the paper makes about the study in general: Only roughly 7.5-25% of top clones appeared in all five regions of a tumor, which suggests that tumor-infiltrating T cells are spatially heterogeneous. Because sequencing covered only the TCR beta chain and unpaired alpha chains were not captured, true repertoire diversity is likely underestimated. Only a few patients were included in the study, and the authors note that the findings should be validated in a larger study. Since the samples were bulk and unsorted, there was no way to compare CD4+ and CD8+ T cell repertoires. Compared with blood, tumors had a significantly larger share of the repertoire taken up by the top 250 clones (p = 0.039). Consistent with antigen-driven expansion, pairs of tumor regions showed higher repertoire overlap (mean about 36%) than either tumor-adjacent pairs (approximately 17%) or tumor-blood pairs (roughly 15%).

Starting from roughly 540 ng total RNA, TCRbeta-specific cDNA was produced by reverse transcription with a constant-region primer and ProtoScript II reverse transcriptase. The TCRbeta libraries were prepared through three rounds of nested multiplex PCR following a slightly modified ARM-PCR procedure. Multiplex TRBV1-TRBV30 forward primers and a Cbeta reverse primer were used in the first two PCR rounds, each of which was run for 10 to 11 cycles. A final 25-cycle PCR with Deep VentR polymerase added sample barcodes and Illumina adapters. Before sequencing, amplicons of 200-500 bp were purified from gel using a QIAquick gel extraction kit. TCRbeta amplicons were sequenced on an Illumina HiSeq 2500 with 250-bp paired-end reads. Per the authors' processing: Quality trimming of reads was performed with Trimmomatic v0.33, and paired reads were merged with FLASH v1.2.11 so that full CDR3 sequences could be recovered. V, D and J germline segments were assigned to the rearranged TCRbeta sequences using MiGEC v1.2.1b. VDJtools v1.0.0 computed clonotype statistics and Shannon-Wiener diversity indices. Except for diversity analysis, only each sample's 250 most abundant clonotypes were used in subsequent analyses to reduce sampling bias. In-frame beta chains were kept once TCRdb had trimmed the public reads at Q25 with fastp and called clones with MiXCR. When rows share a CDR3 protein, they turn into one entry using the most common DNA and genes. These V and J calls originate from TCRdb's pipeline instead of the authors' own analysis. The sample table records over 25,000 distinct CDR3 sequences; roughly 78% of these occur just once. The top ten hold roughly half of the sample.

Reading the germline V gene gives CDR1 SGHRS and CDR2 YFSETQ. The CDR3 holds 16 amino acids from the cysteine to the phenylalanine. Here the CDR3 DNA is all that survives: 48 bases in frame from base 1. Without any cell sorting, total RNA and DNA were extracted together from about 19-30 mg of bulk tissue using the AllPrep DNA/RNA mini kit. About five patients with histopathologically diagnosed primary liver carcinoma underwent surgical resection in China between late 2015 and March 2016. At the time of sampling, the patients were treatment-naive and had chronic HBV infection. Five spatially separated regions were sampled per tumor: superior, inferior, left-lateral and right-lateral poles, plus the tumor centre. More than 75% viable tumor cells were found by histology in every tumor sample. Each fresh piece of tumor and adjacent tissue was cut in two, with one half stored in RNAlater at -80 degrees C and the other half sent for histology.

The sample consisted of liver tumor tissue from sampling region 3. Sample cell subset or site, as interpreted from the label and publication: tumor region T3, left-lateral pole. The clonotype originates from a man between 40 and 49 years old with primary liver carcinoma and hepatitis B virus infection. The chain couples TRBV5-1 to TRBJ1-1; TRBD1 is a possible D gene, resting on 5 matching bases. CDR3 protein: CASSLIARGLDTEAFF. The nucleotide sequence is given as TGTGCCAGCAGCTTGATAGCGAGGGGTTTAGACACTGAAGCTTTCTTT. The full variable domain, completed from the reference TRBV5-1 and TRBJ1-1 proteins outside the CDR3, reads KAGVTQTPRYLIKTRGQQVTLSCSPISGHRSVSWYQQTPGQGLQFLFEYFSETQRNKGNFPGRFSGRQFSNSRSEMNVSTLELGDSALYLCASSLIARGLDTEAFFGQGTRLTVV.